The rows below give T cell receptor beta chains drawn from one sample of a study of shared clonotypes between healthy human individuals. Here immunoSEQ multiplex PCR was the method, and the copy in TCRdb shows in-frame clones only, minus some. The table lists approximately 1,000,000 clones, around 82% of them singletons. Sequenced material: memory CD4+ T cells from PBMCs. These receptors came from a man younger than 35 in good health. Some clones in this sample may be carry-over from other donors' samples. The CDR3 runs from the conserved cysteine through the conserved F or W. A D gene is named only where the DNA matches it firmly. Rows may omit the clone size; those that give it use once, few, many or a size class.

CDR3 protein | CDR3 DNA | J gene | clone size | V gene | D gene
CASSMTGELFF | TGTGCCAGCAGTATGACCGGGGAGCTGTTTTTT | TRBJ2-2 | - | TRBV9 | -
CASSYSQSSGANVLTF | TGTGCCAGCAGTTACAGCCAGAGCTCTGGGGCCAACGTCCTGACTTTC | TRBJ2-6 | - | TRBV6-5 | -
CASSLRDRNRGMNTEAFF | TGTGCCAGCAGTTTACGAGATAGGAACAGGGGGATGAACACTGAAGCTTTCTTT | TRBJ1-1 | - | TRBV27 | TRBD1
CASSLFRGGYEQYF | TGTGCCAGCAGTTTATTTCGGGGGGGATACGAGCAGTACTTC | TRBJ2-7 | few | TRBV28 | TRBD2
CASSEDRGLAGIRDTQYF | TGTGCCAGCAGTGAGGATAGGGGACTAGCGGGAATCCGAGATACGCAGTATTTT | TRBJ2-3 | - | TRBV25-1 | TRBD2
CASGRRGDSYNEQFF | TGTGCCAGCGGACGAAGGGGGGACTCCTACAATGAGCAGTTCTTC | TRBJ2-1 | - | TRBV6-5 | -
CASSVGGTGNTIYF | TGCGCCAGCAGCGTAGGAGGGACTGGAAACACCATATATTTT | TRBJ1-3 | - | TRBV5-1 | -
CASSPWDTKNEKLFF | TGTGCCAGCAGTCCCTGGGACACGAAGAATGAAAAACTGTTTTTT | TRBJ1-4 | - | TRBV28 | -
CASSLGLSSSYNEQFF | TGTGCCAGCAGCTTGGGACTATCGAGCTCCTACAATGAGCAGTTCTTC | TRBJ2-1 | - | TRBV7-3 | TRBD2
CASSEYSAGAYEQYF | TGTGCCAGCAGTGAATATAGCGCGGGAGCCTACGAGCAGTACTTC | TRBJ2-7 | - | TRBV25-1 | TRBD2
CAWSPGQAGYTF | TGTGCCTGGAGTCCCGGACAGGCTGGCTACACCTTC | TRBJ1-2 | once | TRBV30 | TRBD1
CASLKESNYGYTF | TGTGCCAGTCTGAAAGAGTCTAACTATGGCTACACCTTC | TRBJ1-2 | - | TRBV19 | -
CASSLGNKADTQYF | TGCGCCAGCAGCTTGGGAAACAAGGCAGATACGCAGTATTTT | TRBJ2-3 | - | TRBV5-1 | -
CASSYSWTGEGEQYF | TGTGCCAGCAGTTACTCCTGGACAGGGGAGGGGGAGCAGTACTTC | TRBJ2-7 | - | TRBV6-6 | TRBD1
CASSSMGGLNTGELFF | TGTGCCAGCAGCTCTATGGGCGGGCTGAACACCGGGGAGCTGTTTTTT | TRBJ2-2 | - | TRBV7-3 | -
CASSPDRGMNTEAFF | TGTGCCAGCTCGCCAGACAGGGGCATGAACACTGAAGCTTTCTTT | TRBJ1-1 | many | TRBV18 | TRBD1
CASSPGGDRGTEAFF | TGTGCCAGCAGTCCCGGGGGGGACAGGGGCACTGAAGCTTTCTTT | TRBJ1-1 | - | TRBV5-4 | TRBD1
CASSFPPGTRIPRDF | TGTGCCAGCAGCTTTCCCCCCGGGACTAGAATCCCTAGAGACTTC | TRBJ2-5 | many | TRBV7-8 | TRBD2
CASSLGHAYEQYF | TGTGCCAGCAGTTTAGGGCACGCCTACGAGCAGTACTTC | TRBJ2-7 | - | TRBV28 | -
CASSPVAGGFEQYF | TGCGCCAGCAGCCCAGTAGCGGGAGGGTTCGAGCAGTACTTC | TRBJ2-7 | - | TRBV5-1 | TRBD2
CASSLLGQKNLETQYF | TGCGCCAGCAGCTTGTTGGGACAGAAAAATTTGGAGACCCAGTACTTC | TRBJ2-5 | - | TRBV5-1 | TRBD1
CASSLGLSSDEQFF | TGCGCCAGCAGCTTGGGCCTATCCAGCGATGAGCAGTTCTTC | TRBJ2-1 | few | TRBV5-1 | -
CASSPTGGPAEQYF | TGTGCCAGCTCCCCGACCGGAGGACCGGCCGAGCAGTACTTC | TRBJ2-7 | - | TRBV18 | -
CATKTDRVGGELFF | TGTGCCACAAAAACGGACAGGGTAGGCGGGGAGCTGTTTTTT | TRBJ2-2 | - | TRBV7-8 | TRBD1
CASSPGAGPTDTQYF | TGTGCCAGCTCACCAGGGGCAGGACCGACAGATACGCAGTATTTT | TRBJ2-3 | - | TRBV18 | -
CASNIGGARVGETQYF | TGTGCCAGCAACATTGGGGGGGCGCGGGTAGGAGAGACCCAGTACTTC | TRBJ2-5 | few | TRBV28 | -
CAWSPTTNTEAFF | TGTGCCTGGAGTCCTACCACGAACACTGAAGCTTTCTTT | TRBJ1-1 | - | TRBV30 | -
CASSLRTSGSDEQFF | TGTGCCAGCAGCTTAAGGACTAGCGGGAGTGATGAGCAGTTCTTC | TRBJ2-1 | - | TRBV7-9 | TRBD2
CSVGQGAQTTTGELFF | TGCAGCGTGGGACAGGGGGCCCAAACGACTACCGGGGAGCTGTTTTTT | TRBJ2-2 | few | TRBV29-1 | TRBD1
CAISEGGTGLYEQYF | TGTGCCATCAGTGAGGGTGGGACAGGGTTGTACGAGCAGTACTTC | TRBJ2-7 | once | TRBV10-3 | TRBD1
CASSIIEGGTEAFF | TGTGCCAGTAGTATAATCGAGGGCGGAACTGAAGCTTTCTTT | TRBJ1-1 | - | TRBV19 | -
CASSRREAGELFF | TGTGCCAGTAGTAGACGGGAAGCCGGGGAGCTGTTTTTT | TRBJ2-2 | - | TRBV19 | -
CASSLVRTGDSTDTQYF | TGCGCCAGCAGCTTGGTTCGTACAGGGGATTCCACAGATACGCAGTATTTT | TRBJ2-3 | - | TRBV5-1 | TRBD1
CASSWTSGVTDTQYF | TGTGCCAGCTCCTGGACTAGCGGGGTCACAGATACGCAGTATTTT | TRBJ2-3 | - | TRBV18 | TRBD2
CSADENYGYTF | TGCAGCGCTGATGAAAACTATGGCTACACCTTC | TRBJ1-2 | - | TRBV29-1 | -
CFHRGRGDTQYF | TGTTTCCATAGGGGACGGGGAGATACGCAGTATTTT | TRBJ2-3 | few | TRBV10-3 | -
CAWSSKGGEKLFF | TGTGCCTGGAGTTCAAAAGGGGGTGAAAAACTGTTTTTT | TRBJ1-4 | - | TRBV30 | -
CATRTRGGTQYF | TGTGCCACCCGGACGAGGGGGGGGACCCAGTACTTC | TRBJ2-5 | few | TRBV5-8 | -
CASSLVSGFGETQYF | TGTGCCAGCAGCTTAGTATCAGGGTTTGGTGAGACCCAGTACTTC | TRBJ2-5 | few | TRBV7-7 | -
CASSYRPTANYGYTF | TGTGCCAGCAGCTATCGGCCGACGGCTAACTATGGCTACACCTTC | TRBJ1-2 | - | TRBV27 | -
CASSLTGVEGETQYF | TGTGCCAGCAGCTTAACGGGAGTTGAGGGAGAGACCCAGTACTTC | TRBJ2-5 | - | TRBV7-3 | -
CAWRGQGGGSPLHF | TGTGCCTGGAGGGGACAGGGCGGTGGTTCACCCCTCCACTTT | TRBJ1-6 | - | TRBV30 | TRBD1
CASSQDNPQGGNTIYF | TGTGCCAGCAGCCAAGATAACCCACAGGGAGGTAACACCATATATTTT | TRBJ1-3 | - | TRBV4-2 | -
CASRERTGNTEAFF | TGTGCCAGCAGAGAAAGGACAGGGAACACTGAAGCTTTCTTT | TRBJ1-1 | - | TRBV2 | TRBD1
CASSPLAGDEQFF | TGCGCCAGCAGCCCTCTAGCGGGAGATGAGCAGTTCTTC | TRBJ2-1 | - | TRBV5-1 | TRBD2
CASSFRGRDGELFF | TGCGCCAGCAGCTTTCGGGGACGGGACGGGGAGCTGTTTTTT | TRBJ2-2 | - | TRBV5-1 | -
CASSLRGDRSGETQYF | TGCGCCAGCAGTCTGCGAGGGGATAGGTCCGGAGAGACCCAGTACTTC | TRBJ2-5 | - | TRBV23-1 | -
CASSLRGPQSTSTDTQYF | TGTGCCAGCAGCTTAAGGGGCCCACAGTCAACTAGCACAGATACGCAGTATTTT | TRBJ2-3 | - | TRBV7-2 | -
CASKTDGTKNIQYF | TGTGCCAGCAAAACGGACGGTACCAAAAACATTCAGTACTTC | TRBJ2-4 | - | TRBV6-5 | -
CASSHREGGNYGYTF | TGTGCCAGCAGCCACAGAGAAGGGGGTAACTATGGCTACACCTTC | TRBJ1-2 | - | TRBV4-2 | -
CASSLRKYGTSQETQYF | TGTGCCAGCAGCTTAAGAAAGTACGGGACTAGCCAAGAGACCCAGTACTTC | TRBJ2-5 | - | TRBV11-2 | TRBD2
CASSLPGGSYEQYF | TGTGCCAGCAGTTTACCAGGGGGCTCCTACGAGCAGTACTTC | TRBJ2-7 | - | TRBV28 | TRBD1
CASKSGSLTGELFF | TGTGCCAGCAAGAGCGGTTCGTTAACCGGGGAGCTGTTTTTT | TRBJ2-2 | - | TRBV27 | -
CASSPDTRTRAEAFF | TGTGCCAGCTCACCAGACACGAGGACAAGGGCTGAAGCTTTCTTT | TRBJ1-1 | - | TRBV18 | -
CASSPGAGNTIYF | TGTGCCAGTAGTCCAGGGGCCGGAAACACCATATATTTT | TRBJ1-3 | - | TRBV19 | -